This T cell receptor beta chain was recorded in a study of metastatic and nonmetastatic thyroid tumors. General study results and limits: Versus benign nodules, malignant thyroid tumors reportedly had significantly higher TCR beta diversity, in blood and tumor.

Patients underwent thyroid surgery, and none had received any treatment before it. In the study's own analysis: Built for papillary thyroid cancer, a distant-metastasis classifier drew on CDR3 differences across clinicopathological groups. With MiXCR, TCRdb called clones anew from the PCR reads. The V and J calls and clone size come from TCRdb's table, not from the authors' own analysis. The sample lists about 93,000 clones; roughly 13% were seen once. This clone was counted ten times or more. Its antigen remains unidentified. The sequencing input was blood. The origin of this receptor is a female donor with papillary thyroid cancer or a benign thyroid nodule (not recorded which). Some clones in this sample may be carry-over from other donors' samples.

CDR3 in DNA: TGTGCCAGCAACGTCAGGGGTGGCACTGAAGCTTTCTTT. Its protein is CASNVRGGTEAFF. The chain has TRBV2 and TRBJ1-1; D possibly corresponds to TRBD1 (6 bases). Germline CDR1 is SNHLY and CDR2 is FYNNEI. Trimming removed 7 bases at V and 4 bases at J, with 13 bases between. The CDR3 covers 13 residues. The entire variable domain, with the rest obtained from reference TRBV2 and TRBJ1-1, is as follows: EPEVTQTPSHQVTQMGQEVILRCVPISNHLYFYWYRQILGQKVEFLVSFYNNEISEKSEIFDDQFSVERPDGSNFTLKIRSTKLEDSAMYFCASNVRGGTEAFFGQGTRLTVV.